Presented here are 23 T cell receptor beta chains from one specimen sequenced in a study of blood T cells in healthy people across ages. The second PCR ran about 6 to 11 cycles with a sample-barcoded 5' primer and J-beta primers. TCRdb re-called the 5' RACE reads with MiXCR, one entry per CDR3 protein. The data contain hundreds of thousands of distinct CDR3 sequences, 25% to 35% of them seen just once; the ten biggest clones take up over 3.5%. This sample was shared with a second study, whose subject was T cells of mothers and their children.

Material: blood. The receptors were gathered from a boy aged 2 to 9 in good health.

This clonotype was counted many times. The gene calls are TRBV10-3 and TRBJ1-6; 8 bases align to TRBD1. V was clipped by 3 bases and J by 7 bases; unmatched bases: 2. The CDR3 consists of 14 residues. Germline CDR1 and CDR2: ENHRY and SYGVKD. CDR3 bases: TGTGCCATCAGTGATCGACAGGGGAATTCACCCCTCCACTTT. It is translated as CAISDRQGNSPLHF.

The rearrangement joins TRBV7-9 to TRBJ2-5; possible D gene TRBD1, 5 bases. CDR3 length: 12 amino acids. V dropped 1 base and J dropped 11 bases, with 11 bases sitting between them. CDR1 SEHNR and CDR2 FQNEAQ come from the germline V gene (reference sequence). The CDR3: CASSLEGLEQYF. As DNA, the CDR3 is TGTGCCAGCAGCTTAGAGGGGTTAGAGCAGTACTTC. Together with reference TRBV7-9 and TRBJ2-5, the CDR3 gives the full variable domain: DTGVSQNPRHKITKRGQNVTFRCDPISEHNRLYWYRQTLGQGPEFLTYFQNEAQLEKSRLLSDRFSAERPKGSFSTLEIQRTEQGDSAMYLCASSLEGLEQYFGPGTRLLVL.

This clonotype has just a few counts. V is TRBV2 and J is TRBJ1-4; no clear D gene. The CDR3 spans 15 residues. CDR1 is SNHLY, CDR2 FYNNEI, per germline. V shed 6 bases and J shed 0 bases, with 11 bases lying between them. CDR3 nucleotides: TGTGCCAGCAGCGCCAAGGACTCAACTAATGAAAAACTGTTTTTT. Its protein product is CASSAKDSTNEKLFF.

This clonotype turned up a few times. This chain connects TRBV6-2 or TRBV6-3 to TRBJ2-1; TRBD1 aligns across 8 bases. The CDR3 has 16 residues. Trimming cost V 2 bases and J 2 bases; bases outside gene matches: 5. Germline V CDR1 and CDR2: MNHEY, SVGEGT. Here the CDR3 DNA reads TGTGCCAGCAGTTACACAGGGGGACGGACCTACAATGAGCAGTTCTTC. Its translation: CASSYTGGRTYNEQFF.

The chain carries TRBV5-1 and TRBJ2-5, with TRBD2 matching over 10 bases. The germline gives CDR1 SGHRS, CDR2 YFSETQ. J gave up 5 bases and V 0 bases, and 7 bases lay outside the gene matches. The CDR3 has 16 residues. The CDR3: CASSLVLAGVRETQYF. CDR3 sequence (DNA): TGCGCCAGCAGCTTGGTTCTAGCGGGAGTACGGGAGACCCAGTACTTC.

This clonotype was detected a few times. CDR3 amino acids: CASSFGGDGPGETQYF. The DNA of the CDR3 is TGTGCCAGCAGTTTCGGGGGGGACGGTCCTGGAGAGACCCAGTACTTC. This chain uses TRBV12-3 or TRBV12-4 with TRBJ2-5, with 8 bases aligning to TRBD2. V lost 3 bases and J lost 4; bases outside the gene matches: 10. This CDR3 region has 16 residues.

Ten or more counts support this clonotype. The chain joins TRBV25-1 to TRBJ2-2, with 8 bases matching TRBD2. Germline-derived CDR1 and CDR2 are MGHDK and SYGVNS. The CDR3 spans 16 residues. The ends lost 2 bases at V and 7 bases at J; junction bases unmatched: 9. The CDR3 nucleotides read TGTGCCAGCAGTGAACCCAGCGGGAGATTGGGCGGGGAGCTGTTTTTT. Residues: CASSEPSGRLGGELFF.

The J gene is TRBJ2-1, the V gene TRBV11-1; 8 nucleotides match TRBD2. V shed 5 bases, J shed 16 bases, and the junction held 7 bases outside the gene matches. The germline gives CDR1 SGHAT, CDR2 FQDESV (reference sequence). The CDR3 is 11 amino acids. CDR3 nucleotide sequence: TGTGCCAGCAGCCCCGGGACTAGAGTTTTCTTC. Protein sequence: CASSPGTRVFF.

This clonotype was seen a handful of times. The gene calls are TRBV4-1 and TRBJ2-7; D might be TRBD2 (5 bases). The germline CDR1 and CDR2 sequences are MGHRA and YSYEKL. The germline V and J ends were trimmed by 0 bases and 3 bases, with 18 bases remaining between them. This CDR3 has 17 residues. DNA for the CDR3: TGCGCCAGCAGCCAAGAGGCCACGGACTTTTTTGGCTACGAGCAGTACTTC. Its protein product is CASSQEATDFFGYEQYF.

As to this clonotype: A read error may produce the germline difference seen at one junction end. This chain joins TRBV12-5 and TRBJ2-7, with D maybe TRBD1 (6 bases). This CDR3 comprises 14 residues. Germline V gene lookup returns CDR1 LGHNT and CDR2 FRNRAP. The CDR3 sequence is CARGGLGPGYEQYF. The CDR3 DNA is TGTGCTCGTGGGGGCCTAGGTCCCGGCTACGAGCAGTACTTC. Together with reference TRBV12-5 and TRBJ2-7, the CDR3 gives the full variable domain: DARVTQTPRHKVTEMGQEVTMRCQPILGHNTVFWYRQTMMQGLELLAYFRNRAPLDDSGMPKDRFSAEMPDATLATLKIQPSEPRDSAVYFCARGGLGPGYEQYFGPGTRLTVT.

This clonotype was recorded a few times. V and J are TRBV20-1 and TRBJ2-7; no definite D call. Looked up from germline, CDR1 is DFQATT and CDR2 is SNEGSKA (reference sequence). The CDR3 loop spans 16 amino acids. V lost 0 bases, J lost 0 bases, and 15 bases lay in between. The CDR3 DNA is TGCAGTGCTAGAGATTCGGGCGGAAAGAGCTCCTACGAGCAGTACTTC. This sequence encodes CSARDSGGKSSYEQYF.

In its sample, this clonotype was seen a few times. At one end, the junction sequence differs from germline, possibly due to a read error. The V gene is TRBV29-1, the J gene TRBJ1-2; D uncertain. The CDR3 is 13 residues long. CDR1 is SQVTM, CDR2 ANQGSEA, per germline. As DNA, the CDR3 is TGCAGCGTTGAGATACGAGGCTCCTATGGCAACACCTTC. Translating gives CSVEIRGSYGNTF.

V and J are TRBV5-5 and TRBJ1-3; D unclear. The V end was cut by 6 bases, the J end by 2 bases, with 12 bases between. This CDR3 is 14 amino acids long. From germline, CDR1 is SGHKS and CDR2 YYEKEE (reference sequence). Written as DNA, the CDR3 is TGTGCCAGCACATGGAGGGAAGCTGGAAACACCATATATTTT. Amino acids: CASTWREAGNTIYF. The full variable domain, with the rest looked up from reference TRBV5-5 and TRBJ1-3, is DAGVTQSPTHLIKTRGQQVTLRCSPISGHKSVSWYQQVLGQGPQFIFQYYEKEERGRGNFPDRFSARQFPNYSSELNVNALLLGDSALYLCASTWREAGNTIYFGEGSWLTVV.

Turning to this clonotype: Compared with germline, one end of the junction differs, possibly owing to a read error. This rearrangement joins TRBV11-1 to TRBJ1-2, with D tentatively TRBD1 (6 bases). The germline gives CDR1 SGHAT, CDR2 FQDESV (reference sequence). The CDR3 runs 18 residues. The CDR3 loop reads CAGSPLSLTGMVDYGYTF. The CDR3 region has the DNA TGTGCCGGCAGCCCCCTTTCCCTCACAGGGATGGTTGACTATGGCTACACCTTC.

This clonotype has more than one count but fewer than ten. CDR3 DNA: TGTGCCAGCAGCTTACCGGCGCGTGAGCAGTACTTC. Protein product: CASSLPAREQYF. This chain links TRBV7-9 with TRBJ2-7; D is undetermined. CDR1 is SEHNR and CDR2 is FQNEAQ in the germline V gene (reference sequence). The V and J ends lost 2 bases and 7 bases respectively, with 9 bases between them. This CDR3 spans 12 amino acids.

The V call is TRBV27, the J call TRBJ2-4; 11 bases align to TRBD2. The CDR3 sequence is 19 residues long. The germline V gene encodes CDR1 MNHEY and CDR2 SMNVEV (reference sequence). Losses at the gene ends were 5 bases for V and 8 bases for J; bases not matched to a gene: 20. The chain's CDR3 is CASSLNGLLAGEGRDIQYF. CDR3 DNA: TGTGCCAGCAGTCTAAACGGGTTACTAGCGGGAGAAGGAAGGGACATTCAGTACTTC.

The genes are TRBV7-8 and TRBJ1-1, with TRBD1 as a possible D gene (6 bases). Trimming removed 5 bases at V and 1 base at J, with 14 bases between. Germline-derived CDR1 and CDR2 are SGHVS and FQNEAQ. The CDR3 is 15 amino acids. This chain's CDR3 is CASSDQAGANTEAFF. In DNA form, the CDR3 reads TGTGCCAGCAGCGACCAGGCAGGGGCGAACACTGAAGCTTTCTTT.

This clonotype has only a few counts. The J gene is TRBJ2-5, the V gene TRBV5-6; 11 bases fit TRBD2. The J call is doubtful: the DNA matches TRBJ2-1 better. In germline, CDR1 is SGHDT, CDR2 YYEEEE. The CDR3 extends over 19 amino acids. Here the CDR3 DNA reads TGTGCCAGCAGCTTACAGGGGCTACCAGGGATAGCGGGAGGGGATGAGCAGTTCTTC. It codes for CASSLQGLPGIAGGDEQFF.

This clonotype was seen a few times. V is TRBV11-2 and J is TRBJ2-7, with D tentatively TRBD2 (7 bases). The germline gives CDR1 SGHAT, CDR2 FQNNGV. V was clipped by 2 bases and J by 4 bases, with 15 bases between them. This CDR3 contains 15 residues. CDR3 residues: CASSLSRGGQYEQYF. In nucleotides, the CDR3 is TGTGCCAGCAGCTTATCAAGGGGGGGGCAGTACGAGCAGTACTTC.

The chain employs TRBV3-1 and TRBJ2-3, with D possibly TRBD1 on 5 matching bases. The CDR3 length is 17 residues. Germline V gene data show CDR1 as LGHDT and CDR2 as YNNKEL (reference sequence). Deletions cut 0 bases from V and 5 bases from J, with 18 bases between. The DNA of the CDR3 is TGTGCCAGCAGCCAAGATCTGGGGCAGGGTCCGGAAGATACGCAGTATTTT. Its translation: CASSQDLGQGPEDTQYF.

This clonotype was counted between two and nine times. J is TRBJ2-1 and V is TRBV14, with 9 bases matching TRBD2. J was trimmed by 0 bases and V by 5 bases; bases with no gene match: 8. The CDR3 totals 17 residues. Germline values: CDR1 SGHDN, CDR2 FVKESK. The CDR3 DNA follows: TGTGCCAGCAGCTCATCCCTTAGCGGGAGCTCCTACAATGAGCAGTTCTTC. Translation: CASSSSLSGSSYNEQFF.

Points on this clonotype: The junction shows a germline mismatch at one end, possibly a read error. The chain links TRBV5-1 to TRBJ2-5, with 9 bases lining up with TRBD1. Germline CDR1 reads SGHRS; CDR2 reads YFSETQ. The CDR3 totals 14 residues. This CDR3 reads CASSLGDLDRGTLF. The DNA for the CDR3 is TGCGCCAGCAGCTTGGGAGACTTGGACAGGGGTACGCTCTTC.

The chain is built from TRBV5-6 and TRBJ2-5, with 7 bases fitting TRBD2. Judging by the DNA end, TRBJ2-7 fits better; the J call may be wrong. The CDR3 covers 16 residues. CDR1 is SGHDT and CDR2 is YYEEEE in the germline V gene. CDR3 in DNA: TGTGCCAGCAGTTCCAGGACTAGGCGTTCTGTCTACGAGCAGTACTTC. Translating gives CASSSRTRRSVYEQYF.